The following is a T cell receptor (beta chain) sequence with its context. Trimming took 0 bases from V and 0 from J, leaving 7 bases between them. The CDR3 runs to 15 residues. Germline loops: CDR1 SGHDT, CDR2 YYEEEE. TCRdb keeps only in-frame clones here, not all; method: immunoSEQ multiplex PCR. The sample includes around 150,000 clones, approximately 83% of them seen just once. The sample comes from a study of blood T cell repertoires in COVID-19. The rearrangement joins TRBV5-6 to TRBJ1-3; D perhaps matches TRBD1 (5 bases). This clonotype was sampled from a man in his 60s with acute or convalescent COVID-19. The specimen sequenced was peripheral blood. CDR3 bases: TGTGCCAGCAGCTTGGGACAGTCCTCTGGAAACACCATATATTTT. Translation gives CASSLGQSSGNTIYF.